Here is one TCR beta chain with its context. CDR3 size: 15 residues. The germline V gene has CDR1 SQVTM and CDR2 ANQGSEA. These data belong to a study of T cells expressing NK-cell markers. TCRdb reprocessed the 5' RACE reads, keeping one entry per CDR3 protein, no DNA. This table lists 450,000 to 600,000 distinct CDR3 sequences. V gene TRBV29-1 combines with J gene TRBJ2-7; TCRdb returns TRBD2, unconfirmable since there is no DNA. This TCR derives from a man younger than 35 in good health. Sequencing was carried out using blood T cells: a sorted CD56 or NKG2C T cell subset, CD4+ or CD8+ T cells, or bulk PBMC T cells (not recorded which). CDR3: CSVEVGARTTLGQYF.